The 11 T cell receptor beta chains presented below share a single source sample, sequenced in a study of T-cell memory formation after mild COVID-19. TCRdb passed the 5' RACE reads through MiXCR, listing each CDR3 protein once. The data hold 400,000 or so distinct CDR3 sequences, with roughly 21% observed a single time. Sample: PBMCs or a T cell subset sorted from them (not recorded which). Receptor source: an adult woman who had mild COVID-19 (a few samples of this study predate the infection). Cell type and time point are not known.

This clonotype was observed a few times. The rearrangement links TRBV6-5 to TRBJ2-5; D is unclear. This CDR3 region has 14 residues. V was shortened by 6 bases and J by 1 base, with 12 bases between the two germline ends. Germline V gene data show CDR1 as MNHEY and CDR2 as SVGAGI. CDR3 sequence reads: CASRLGRSQETQYF. The CDR3 bases are TGTGCCAGCAGACTCGGACGGTCCCAAGAGACCCAGTACTTC.

This clonotype was found once. In DNA form, the CDR3 reads TGCGCCAGCAGCCAAGAGAGGGCAGGGTTGGAGCTGTTTTTT. It is translated as CASSQERAGLELFF. The chain links TRBV4-3 to TRBJ2-2, with D perhaps TRBD1 or TRBD2 (5 bases each). The CDR3 loop spans 14 amino acids. Germline V CDR1 and CDR2: LGHNA, YSLEER. V was trimmed by 0 bases and J by 10 bases, leaving 12 bases between them.

The sample holds a few counts of this clonotype. This sequence joins TRBV5-8 and TRBJ1-1, with D perhaps matching TRBD1 (5 bases). The CDR3 runs to 14 residues. V lost 1 base and J lost 4, with 11 bases in between. CDR1 and CDR2 from the germline V gene are SGHTS and YDEGEE. CDR3 DNA: TGTGCCAGCAGCTTGTGGGGGAGGGGCACTGAAGCTTTCTTT. Translated, it gives CASSLWGRGTEAFF.

The rearrangement joins TRBV12-3 or TRBV12-4 to TRBJ1-2; D gene uncertain. V was pared by 2 bases and J by 7 bases, with 11 bases between. CDR3 length: 13 residues. The CDR3 DNA follows: TGTGCCAGCAGTTTATCTCCCAGTCCTGGCTACACCTTC. Translated: CASSLSPSPGYTF.

The chain combines TRBV11-3 with TRBJ1-2; no clear D. With 3 bases removed from V and 3 bases from J, the gap between germline ends came to 14 bases. This CDR3 has 15 residues. The germline V gene has CDR1 SGHNT and CDR2 YENEEA. CDR3 DNA: TGTGCCAGCAGCTTTGGAAACCCGGGAGACTATGGCTACACCTTC. This translates into CASSFGNPGDYGYTF.

In this sample, this clonotype turned up a few times. The chain carries TRBV3-2 and TRBJ2-1. TRBV3-2 is flagged as a pseudogene. This CDR3 is built from 12 residues. This CDR3 is CASSQQSDEQFF. In nucleotides, the CDR3 is TGTGCCAGCAGCCAACAGTCGGATGAGCAGTTCTTC.

This clonotype was seen a few times. This rearrangement joins TRBV11-2 to TRBJ2-7; the D gene is possibly TRBD1 (5 bases). This CDR3 region has 14 residues. V was trimmed by 2 bases and J by 3 bases, leaving 11 bases between them. Per germline, CDR1 SGHAT and CDR2 FQNNGV. The CDR3 region is CASSLSRVGYEQYF. The DNA for the CDR3 is TGTGCCAGCAGCTTAAGCAGGGTAGGCTACGAGCAGTACTTC.

V is TRBV7-3 and J is TRBJ2-3; 9 nucleotides agree with TRBD1. The germline CDR1 and CDR2 sequences are SGHTA and FQGTGA. V shed 4 bases and J 4 bases; nucleotides not matched to a gene: 9. The CDR3 consists of 16 residues. The CDR3 DNA sequence: TGTGCCAGCAGCTCGCCACTAACAGGGGGCTCAGATACGCAGTATTTT. It translates to CASSSPLTGGSDTQYF.

The chain recombines TRBV12-3 or TRBV12-4 with TRBJ2-1; 12 bases map to TRBD2. CDR3 length: 16 amino acids. Trimming removed 7 bases from V and 9 bases from J; junction bases left unmatched: 13. Here the CDR3 reads CASNPETSGSKVEQFF. CDR3 bases: TGTGCCAGCAACCCTGAGACTAGCGGGAGTAAGGTTGAGCAGTTCTTC.

The sample holds one count of this clonotype. This chain connects TRBV20-1 to TRBJ2-3, with 8 bases matching TRBD2. The CDR3 runs to 13 residues. With V trimmed by 4 bases and J by 2 bases, 2 bases remained unmatched. Germline-derived CDR1 and CDR2 are DFQATT and SNEGSKA (reference sequence). CDR3 protein: CSANGGATDTQYF. CDR3 nucleotide sequence: TGCAGTGCTAACGGGGGGGCCACAGATACGCAGTATTTT.

This clonotype was picked up a small number of times. The chain joins TRBV29-1 to TRBJ2-1; 7 nucleotides align to TRBD2. The CDR3 spans 13 residues. The germline CDR1 and CDR2 sequences are SQVTM and ANQGSEA. The junction had 4 bases not matched to a gene; V was cut back by 4 bases and J by 4 bases. CDR3: CSVVGGGYNEQFF. CDR3 coding DNA: TGCAGCGTTGTCGGCGGGGGATACAATGAGCAGTTCTTC.